A single sample is the source of the 5 T cell receptor beta chains below, sequenced in a study of Ad26.COV2.S vaccination and SARS-CoV-2 variants. The sample's treatment: about 20 received Ad26.COV2.S at low or high dose, single or two shots; about 5 received placebo; per-sample allocation not given. Sample collection was performed on day 63 after the first vaccine or placebo injection. The method was immunoSEQ multiplex PCR; TCRdb's version includes in-frame clones alone and lacks a portion of them. The table includes approximately 420,000 clones, 88% detected once. Sequenced here: peripheral blood, sampled in a trial of Ad26.COV2.S vaccine versus placebo. Receptors were obtained from a person aged 18-60 years who received the Ad26.COV2.S COVID-19 vaccine or a placebo.

This chain uses TRBV9 with TRBJ2-5; 8 positions agree with TRBD2. V lost 3 bases and J lost 5; bases outside the gene matches: 15. Germline lookup yields CDR1 SGDLS and CDR2 YYNGEE. CDR3 length equals 17 residues. CDR3 in amino acids: CASSASTAGGFLETQYF. DNA of the CDR3: TGTGCCAGCAGCGCATCAACTGCGGGGGGTTTCCTTGAGACCCAGTACTTC.

The V and J genes are TRBV19 and TRBJ1-2; unclear D gene. This CDR3 contains 13 residues. Germline CDR1 is LNHDA and CDR2 is SQIVND (reference sequence). V gave up 3 bases and J gave up 4 bases, with 9 bases separating them. The CDR3 nucleotides read TGTGCCAGTAGTATCTTCAACGGCTATGGCTACACCTTC. It codes for CASSIFNGYGYTF.

V is TRBV11-2 and J is TRBJ2-3, with D perhaps assigned TRBD1 or TRBD2 (5 bases each). The CDR3 covers 15 residues. Between the trimmed V and J ends, which lost 5 bases and 4 bases, there was a span of 16 bases. The germline CDR1 and CDR2 sequences are SGHAT and FQNNGV. The CDR3 region has the DNA TGTGCCAGCAGCATCACACTAGGGGTGCCAGATACGCAGTATTTT. Translated: CASSITLGVPDTQYF.

The count of this clone is one. The chain has TRBV15 and TRBJ2-1; D not certain. The germline V and J ends were trimmed by 2 bases and 10 bases, with 9 bases remaining between them. This CDR3 region has 12 residues. Looked up from germline, CDR1 is LNHNV and CDR2 is YYDKDF (reference sequence). The CDR3 DNA is TGTGCCACCAGCAGATACTACCTAGAGCAGTTCTTC. The encoded protein is CATSRYYLEQFF.

The chain joins TRBV12-3 or TRBV12-4 to TRBJ1-1; a weak D match, TRBD1 (5 bases). With 3 bases removed from V and 8 bases from J, the gap between germline ends came to 13 bases. The CDR3 extends over 13 amino acids. In DNA, the CDR3 is TGTGCCAGCAGTTTGCTGCGAGCAGGGGAAGCTTTCTTT. Amino acids: CASSLLRAGEAFF.